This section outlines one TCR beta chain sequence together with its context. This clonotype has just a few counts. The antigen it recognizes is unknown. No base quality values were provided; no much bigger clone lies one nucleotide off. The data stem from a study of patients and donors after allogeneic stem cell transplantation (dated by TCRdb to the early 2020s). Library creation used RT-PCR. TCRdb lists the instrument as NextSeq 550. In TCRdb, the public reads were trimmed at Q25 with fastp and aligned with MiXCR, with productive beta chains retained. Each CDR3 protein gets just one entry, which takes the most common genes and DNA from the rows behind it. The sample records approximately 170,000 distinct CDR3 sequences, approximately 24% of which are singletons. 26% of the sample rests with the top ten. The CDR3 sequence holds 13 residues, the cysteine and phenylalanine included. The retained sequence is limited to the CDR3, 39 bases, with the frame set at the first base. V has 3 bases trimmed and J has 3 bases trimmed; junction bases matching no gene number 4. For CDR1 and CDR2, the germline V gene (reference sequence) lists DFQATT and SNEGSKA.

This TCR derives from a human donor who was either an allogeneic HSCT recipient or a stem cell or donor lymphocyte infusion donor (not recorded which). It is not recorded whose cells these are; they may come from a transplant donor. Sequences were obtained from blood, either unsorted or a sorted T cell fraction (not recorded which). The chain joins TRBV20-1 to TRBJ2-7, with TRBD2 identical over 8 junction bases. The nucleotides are TGCAGTGCTAGCCCCGGGACTAGCTACGAGCAGTACTTC. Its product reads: CSASPGTSYEQYF.